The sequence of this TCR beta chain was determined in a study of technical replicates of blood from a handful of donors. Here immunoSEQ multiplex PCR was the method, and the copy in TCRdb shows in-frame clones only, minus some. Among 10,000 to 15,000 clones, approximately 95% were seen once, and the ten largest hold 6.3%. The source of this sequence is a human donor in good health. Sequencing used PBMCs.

DNA of the CDR3: TGCGCCAGCAGCCAAGGATTAGGCGGGGGCGAGGAGACCCAGTACTTC. Protein product: CASSQGLGGGEETQYF. The chain carries TRBV4-1 and TRBJ2-5; a weak D match, TRBD2 (7 bases). The germline CDR1 and CDR2 sequences are MGHRA and YSYEKL. The CDR3 loop spans 16 amino acids. Trimming pared 1 base from V and 5 bases from J, leaving 17 bases between.